This TCR beta chain was sequenced during a study of blood T cell repertoires in COVID-19. Study information: Samples representing acute and convalescent COVID-19 were sourced from the United States, Italy and Spain. T cells, B-cell-depleted T cells, or PBMCs supplied cDNA or gDNA.

The CDR3 extends over 11 amino acids. V gave up 2 bases and J gave up 12 bases, with 10 bases separating them. As handled by the study authors: The assay estimated nucleated cells by amplifying reference gene primers. Here immunoSEQ multiplex PCR was the method, and the copy in TCRdb shows in-frame clones only, minus some. D and trimming come from the DNA, and the V and J calls and clone size come from that table. The data show around 30,000 clones, 80% to 90% seen once. The sequenced sample was peripheral blood. The chain carries TRBV12-3 or TRBV12-4 and TRBJ1-2, with D unclear. This clonotype was sampled from a woman between 40 and 50 years old with active or convalescent COVID-19. The CDR3 DNA reads TGTGCCAGCAGTTTATGGCAGACTCACACCTTC. The encoded protein is CASSLWQTHTF.